This entry describes one TCR beta chain. Its antigen is currently unknown. The read halts 3 residues ahead of the CDR3 end, with the missing end drawn from the germline J gene. The trim removed 8 bases at V and 0 bases at J, leaving 4 bases unmatched. CDR1 and CDR2 (germline): MDHEN, SYDVKM. CDR3 length: 13 amino acids. The table came from immunoSEQ multiplex PCR; TCRdb's copy has only in-frame clones and leaves some out. The sample data list approximately 52,000 clones. This sample was taken from a study of T cells in women clearing cervical HPV infection. Study-level information: Cases: HPV16-related CIN3 or worse on histology, a couple of invasive cancers. Overall study findings and caveats: CIN3+ cases had significantly higher TCR richness than controls; evenness did not differ.

The sequenced sample was blood buffy coat. This sequence originates from a woman aged 18 to 75 with a cervical HPV16 infection that either progressed to CIN3+ or cleared (not recorded which). This rearrangement joins TRBV28 to TRBJ2-7; 7 bases map to TRBD1. The covered CDR3 bases are TGTGCCAGCGGGGGACAGAGCTCCTACGAG. The encoded protein is CASGGQSSYE. Given in full, the CDR3 is CASGGQSSYEQYF.